A selection of T cell receptor beta chains follows, all from one sample in a study of shared clonotypes between healthy human individuals. The table came from immunoSEQ multiplex PCR; TCRdb's copy has only in-frame clones and leaves some out. Of about 2.2 million clones in the sample, more than 85% were seen once. Sequencing was done on a sample of naive CD8+ T cells from PBMCs. Receptor source: a man younger than 35 in good health. Some clones in this sample may be carry-over from other donors' samples. Each CDR3 is given with its conserved first and last residue. The D gene is left open where the match is weak. Part of the rows lack a size; the others show once, few, many or a class for expanded clones.

abundance,v_gene,d_gene,j_gene,CDR3nt,CDR3aa
.,TRBV9,TRBD1,TRBJ2-2,TGTGCCAGCAGCGACAGGGGGCAGAGCGGGGAGCTGTTTTTT,CASSDRGQSGELFF
once,TRBV28,TRBD2,TRBJ2-2,TGTGCCAGCAGCAGACTAGCGGAAGACACCGGGGAGCTGTTTTTT,CASSRLAEDTGELFF
.,TRBV14,.,TRBJ2-7,TGTGCCAGCAGCCAAGATCGATACGGCTCGCACGAGCAGTACTTC,CASSQDRYGSHEQYF
.,TRBV29-1,.,TRBJ2-2,TGCAGCGGGGCCCGAGGAGGGGACACCGGGGAGCTGTTTTTT,CSGARGGDTGELFF
.,TRBV28,.,TRBJ2-7,TGTGCCAGCAGTTTACGTAGGGGGATCAACTACGAGCAGTACTTC,CASSLRRGINYEQYF
.,TRBV7-2,.,TRBJ1-2,TGTGCCAGCAGCTTAGCGCTACAGCCATCCTATGGCTACACCTTC,CASSLALQPSYGYTF
.,TRBV5-8,.,TRBJ1-4,TGTGCCAGCAGCTCCTCAGGGGCCGGTCACGGTAAACTGTTTTTT,CASSSSGAGHGKLFF
.,TRBV19,TRBD1,TRBJ1-1,TGTGCCAGTCAGACTCGGGACAGGGATTCCACTGAAGCTTTCTTT,CASQTRDRDSTEAFF
.,TRBV7-8,.,TRBJ1-3,TGTGCCAGCAGCCTTGGACCTTCCTCTGGAAACACCATATATTTT,CASSLGPSSGNTIYF
.,TRBV5-5,.,TRBJ1-2,TGTGCCAGCAGCTTGGAGGGACTAACAGCTAACTATGGCTACACCTTC,CASSLEGLTANYGYTF
.,TRBV5-6,.,TRBJ1-1,TGTGCCAGCAGCGTGAACAGGGACGTGAGCACTGAAGCTTTCTTT,CASSVNRDVSTEAFF
.,TRBV5-6,TRBD2,TRBJ2-1,TGTGCCAGCGGCCCTGCGCCTAGCGGAATCAATGAGCAGTTCTTC,CASGPAPSGINEQFF
.,TRBV4-3,TRBD1,TRBJ1-3,TGCGCCAGCAGCCACGGGACAGCTGGAAACACCATATATTTT,CASSHGTAGNTIYF
.,TRBV9,.,TRBJ2-7,TGTGCCAGCAGCGTAGGTTCAGGGGTCTACGAGCAGTACTTC,CASSVGSGVYEQYF
.,TRBV27,.,TRBJ2-1,TGTGCCAGCAGTTTATCCCTAAGTGGGTCCAATGAGCAGTTCTTC,CASSLSLSGSNEQFF
.,TRBV9,TRBD1,TRBJ1-5,TGTGCCAGCAGCGTAGGGACAGGGGACAGCAATCAGCCCCAGCATTTT,CASSVGTGDSNQPQHF
.,TRBV10-1,TRBD1,TRBJ2-1,TGCGCCAGCAGGGACAGGAGCTCCTACAATGAGCAGTTCTTC,CASRDRSSYNEQFF
.,TRBV28,.,TRBJ1-5,TGTGCCAGCGACGGGGTAGCCGATAGCAATCAGCCCCAGCATTTT,CASDGVADSNQPQHF
once,TRBV5-1,TRBD2,TRBJ2-1,TGCGCCAGCAGCTTGAAGGCTAGCGGGAGTACCTACAATGAGCAGTTCTTC,CASSLKASGSTYNEQFF
.,TRBV29-1,TRBD1,TRBJ2-5,TGCACCGGACAGGGGGCAAGGGAGACCCAGTACTTC,CTGQGARETQYF
once,TRBV7-7,TRBD2,TRBJ2-1,TGTGCCAGCAGCATGGGACTAGCGGACTCCTACAATGAGCAGTTCTTC,CASSMGLADSYNEQFF
.,TRBV27,TRBD2,TRBJ2-1,TGTGCCAGCAGCCGGACTAGCGGCGCCTACAATGAGCAGTTCTTC,CASSRTSGAYNEQFF
.,TRBV28,TRBD2,TRBJ2-2,TGTGCCAGCAGCGGACTAGCGGGAGAACCCGGCTGGACCGGGGAGCTGTTTTTT,CASSGLAGEPGWTGELFF
.,TRBV7-9,.,TRBJ1-1,TGTGCCAGCAGCTTAGGGACACTGGAAGCTTTCTTT,CASSLGTLEAFF
.,TRBV10-3,TRBD2,TRBJ2-1,TGTGCCATCAGTGTCGAGACTAGCGGACAGTCCTACAATGAGCAGTTCTTC,CAISVETSGQSYNEQFF
.,TRBV28,TRBD2,TRBJ2-7,TGTGCCAGCAGTTCGGGACTAGCGGATAGCAGTAACTTC,CASSSGLADSSNF
.,TRBV30,.,TRBJ2-6,TGTGCCGCTTGGGGTTCGTCTGGGGCCAACGTCCTGACTTTC,CAAWGSSGANVLTF
.,TRBV5-1,.,TRBJ2-1,TGCGCCAGCAAGCCTAGCTCTCAGAATGAGCAGTTCTTC,CASKPSSQNEQFF
.,TRBV7-6,TRBD1,TRBJ2-7,TGTGCCAGCAGCACCCGGGACAGGTCCTACGAGCAGTACTTC,CASSTRDRSYEQYF
.,TRBV15,.,TRBJ2-7,TGTGCCACCAGCAGAGATACAGGGAGTAAGGCCTACGAGCAGTACTTC,CATSRDTGSKAYEQYF
.,TRBV28,.,TRBJ2-1,TGTGCCAGCAGTTTACCGGGATCCTACAATGAGCAGTTCTTC,CASSLPGSYNEQFF
.,TRBV6-6,.,TRBJ2-5,TGTGCCAGCAGCAGATTTAATGGACCAGAGACCCAGTACTTC,CASSRFNGPETQYF
.,TRBV18,.,TRBJ2-7,TGTGCCAGCTCACCCCGACCGGCGGGGTCCTACGAGCAGTACTTC,CASSPRPAGSYEQYF
.,TRBV5-5,.,TRBJ2-7,TGTGCCAGCAGCTTGGTTATCGTCAGGGCCTACGAGCAGTACTTC,CASSLVIVRAYEQYF
.,TRBV28,.,TRBJ1-5,TGTGCCAGCAGTTTCGTGGGGAGCAATCAGCCCCAGCATTTT,CASSFVGSNQPQHF
.,TRBV6-1,.,TRBJ2-3,TGTGCCAGCAGTGGAATTCCTTGGGAACCAACGCAGTATTTT,CASSGIPWEPTQYF
.,TRBV6-1,.,TRBJ1-4,TGTGCCAGCAGTGTTTGGTACAGGGAAAGAGGGAATGAAAAACTGTTTTTT,CASSVWYRERGNEKLFF
.,TRBV5-5,.,TRBJ2-3,TGTGCCAGCAGCTTGCCACACAGCCTCCTCACAGATACGCAGTATTTT,CASSLPHSLLTDTQYF
.,TRBV6-1,TRBD1,TRBJ1-2,TGTGCCAGCAGTGATAGGGGACAGGGGACCCATGGCTACACCTTC,CASSDRGQGTHGYTF
.,TRBV13,.,TRBJ2-7,TGTGCCAGCAGCGGAAGAATGGGCTACGAGCAGTACTTC,CASSGRMGYEQYF
.,TRBV7-3,.,TRBJ2-1,TGTGCCAGCAGCTTAACGGCAAGGAACAATGAGCAGTTCTTC,CASSLTARNNEQFF
.,TRBV28,.,TRBJ1-1,TGTGCCAGCGCCAGGGGTAACACTGAAGCTTTCTTT,CASARGNTEAFF
.,TRBV29-1,TRBD1,TRBJ1-2,TGCAGCGTGGTTACAGGGGGCTATGGCTACACCTTC,CSVVTGGYGYTF
.,TRBV6-1,.,TRBJ2-2,TGTGCCAGCAGTGCCCGGGACCCCTGGAACACCGGGGAGCTGTTTTTT,CASSARDPWNTGELFF
.,TRBV28,.,TRBJ2-7,TGTGCCAGCAGTTTTTATTCGGGAATCTACGAGCAGTACTTC,CASSFYSGIYEQYF
.,TRBV27,TRBD2,TRBJ2-7,TGTGCCAGCAGTTTGGGACTAGCGGGAGGCGAGCAGTACTTC,CASSLGLAGGEQYF
.,TRBV19,.,TRBJ1-1,TGTGCCAGTACTTTGGGCCGAACTATGAACACTGAAGCTTTCTTT,CASTLGRTMNTEAFF
.,TRBV28,.,TRBJ1-2,TGTGCCAGCAGTTCCTGGGCCATCTCTAGTAACTATGGCTACACCTTC,CASSSWAISSNYGYTF
.,TRBV14,TRBD1,TRBJ1-1,TGTGCCAGCAGCCCCAGTACAGGGGCCATGAACACTGAAGCTTTCTTT,CASSPSTGAMNTEAFF
.,TRBV27,.,TRBJ1-5,TGTGCCAGCAGGGCAGGGGTAAGCAATCAGCCCCAGCATTTT,CASRAGVSNQPQHF
.,TRBV7-9,.,TRBJ2-7,TGTGCCACCCTGAAAGACGATGGCGAGCAGTACTTC,CATLKDDGEQYF